This T cell receptor (beta chain) originates from a study of blood T cell repertoires in COVID-19 (dated by TCRdb to the early 2020s). About the investigation overall: The collaborator samples originated in the United States, Italy and Spain and spanned the acute and convalescent phases of COVID-19. Where available, HLA class I and class II types were taken from metadata supplied by the sample provider and were not determined by assay-based typing. The dataset comprised deeply sampled blood TCRbeta repertoires from subjects exposed to, actively infected with, or recovered from COVID-19. A freely available public database, intended as a resource for researchers studying the immune response to SARS-CoV-2, is where the repertoires were released. Samples were obtained from the ongoing ImmuneRACE study (first 160 participants) and from over a thousand subjects provided by 6 global collaborators. Sample metadata almost always included a de-identified subject ID, COVID-19 status, age in years and sex. The material from the prospective study consisted of cDNA or gDNA derived from T cells, B-cell-depleted T cells, or PBMCs. General study outcomes and caveats: The quantity of clinical and demographic metadata differed by source and by participant and was supplied without curation.

Inclusive of the bounding cysteine and phenylalanine, the CDR3 is 18 residues long. The DNA shown is the 54-base CDR3, in frame from base 1. Germline trimming: 6 bases from V, 0 bases from J; junction bases outside gene matches: 8. Reading the germline V gene gives CDR1 MGHRA and CDR2 YSYEKL. This clone was seen a handful of times. Its recognized antigen is unknown. No much larger clone exists at a distance of one base, and base qualities are not known. TCRbeta CDR3 regions were amplified from genomic DNA by means of the immunoSEQ Assay, a bias-controlled multiplex PCR. Under the source paper's analysis protocol: Nucleated cell counts per sample were estimated from amplification of reference gene primers within the assay. Sequence reads were collapsed and filtered to measure the absolute abundance of every unique TCRbeta CDR3 rearrangement. For each sample, productive Simpson clonality was calculated as the square root of Simpson's diversity index across productive rearrangements. The immuneACCESS repertoire file appears here via TCRdb, limited to in-frame rearrangements. These files lack a portion of the clones; in checked studies, under half of the deficit traces to unresolved V genes, and the cause of the others is not known. D and trimming were read from the DNA, whereas the V and J calls and clone size are those reported in that table. The sample profile shows a few hundred thousand clones; about 88% of them were found once. The ten largest clones take up 2.5% to 3% of the sample.

In the prospective study, participants were about 18 to 95 years old, resided in fewer than 25 geographic areas of the United States, and were enrolled through a virtual design. In the prospective study, participants were assigned to cohorts based on the clinical history participants reported in a screening survey and a study questionnaire. For ImmuneRACE Cohort 3, a participant was defined as recovered based on two consecutive negative NP/OP PCR tests, clearance by a healthcare professional, or resolution of symptoms. In the prospective study, whole blood, serum and a nasopharyngeal or oropharyngeal swab were collected from each participant by mobile phlebotomists. Over a roughly 2-month period, participants in the prospective study had the option of providing additional blood draws and questionnaires. Prospective study blood samples were shipped either frozen or at room temperature before DNA extraction.

The chain is made from TRBV4-1 and TRBJ2-2; TRBD2 lines up with 12 middle nucleotides. This clonotype was obtained from a woman between 25 and 40 years old who had recovered from COVID-19. The sample taken for sequencing was PBMCs or T cells enriched from blood (not recorded which). At the DNA level, the sequence is TGCGCCAGCAGGCCGGGGCTAGCGGGGGGGCCGAACACCGGGGAGCTGTTTTTT. It encodes CASRPGLAGGPNTGELFF.